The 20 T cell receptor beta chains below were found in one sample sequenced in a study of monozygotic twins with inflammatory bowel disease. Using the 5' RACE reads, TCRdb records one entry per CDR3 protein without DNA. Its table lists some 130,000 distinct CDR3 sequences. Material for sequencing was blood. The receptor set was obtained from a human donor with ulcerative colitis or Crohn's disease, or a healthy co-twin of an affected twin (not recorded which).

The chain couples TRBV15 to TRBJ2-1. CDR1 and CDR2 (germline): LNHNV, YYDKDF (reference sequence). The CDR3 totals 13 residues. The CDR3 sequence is CATSSGRHNEQFF. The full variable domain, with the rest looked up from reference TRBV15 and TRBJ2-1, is DAMVIQNPRYQVTQFGKPVTLSCSQTLNHNVMYWYQQKSSQAPKLLFHYYDKDFNNEADTPDNFQSRRPNTSFCFLDIRSPGLGDTAMYLCATSSGRHNEQFFGPGTRLTVL.

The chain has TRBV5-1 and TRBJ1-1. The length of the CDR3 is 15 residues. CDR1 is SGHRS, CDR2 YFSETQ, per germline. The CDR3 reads CASSPWGIEGTEAFF.

The CDR3 loop reads CSVKRTLVVETQYF. The gene calls are TRBV29-1 and TRBJ2-5; TCRdb names TRBD2, which stays unverified in the absence of DNA. Germline-derived CDR1 and CDR2 are SQVTM and ANQGSEA. The CDR3 contains 14 residues.

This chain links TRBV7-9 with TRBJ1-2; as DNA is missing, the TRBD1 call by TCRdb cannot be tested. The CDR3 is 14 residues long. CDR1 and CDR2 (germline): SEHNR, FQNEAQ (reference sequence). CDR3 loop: CASSSQGPGEGYTF. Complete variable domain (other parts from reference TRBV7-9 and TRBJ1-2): DTGVSQNPRHKITKRGQNVTFRCDPISEHNRLYWYRQTLGQGPEFLTYFQNEAQLEKSRLLSDRFSAERPKGSFSTLEIQRTEQGDSAMYLCASSSQGPGEGYTFGSGTRLTVV.

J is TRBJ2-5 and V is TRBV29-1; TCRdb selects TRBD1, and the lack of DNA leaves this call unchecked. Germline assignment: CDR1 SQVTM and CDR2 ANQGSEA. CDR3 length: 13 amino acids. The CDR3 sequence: CSTLPGTQETQYF.

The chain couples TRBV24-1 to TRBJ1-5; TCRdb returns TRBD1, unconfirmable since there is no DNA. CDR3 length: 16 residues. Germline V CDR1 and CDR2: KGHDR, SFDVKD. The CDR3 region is CATSEHGQGGNQPQHF.

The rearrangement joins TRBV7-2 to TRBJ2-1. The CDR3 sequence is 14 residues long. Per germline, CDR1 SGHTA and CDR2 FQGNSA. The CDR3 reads CASSLVGVYNEQFF.

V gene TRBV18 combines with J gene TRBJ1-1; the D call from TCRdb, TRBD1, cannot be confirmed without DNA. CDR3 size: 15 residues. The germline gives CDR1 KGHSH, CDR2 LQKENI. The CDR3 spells CASSPRAGEATEAFF.

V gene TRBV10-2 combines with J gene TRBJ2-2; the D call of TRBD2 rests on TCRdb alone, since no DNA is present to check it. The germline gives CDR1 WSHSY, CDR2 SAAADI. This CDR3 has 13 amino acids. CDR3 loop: CASSERGGRELFF.

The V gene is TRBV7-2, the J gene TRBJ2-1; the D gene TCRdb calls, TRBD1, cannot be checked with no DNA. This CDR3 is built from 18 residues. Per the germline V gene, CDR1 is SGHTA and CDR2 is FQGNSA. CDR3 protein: CASSLAGPPGAGYNEQFF. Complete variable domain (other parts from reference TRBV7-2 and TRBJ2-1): GAGVSQSPSNKVTEKGKDVELRCDPISGHTALYWYRQSLGQGLEFLIYFQGNSAPDKSGLPSDRFSAERTGGSVSTLTIQRTQQEDSAVYLCASSLAGPPGAGYNEQFFGPGTRLTVL.

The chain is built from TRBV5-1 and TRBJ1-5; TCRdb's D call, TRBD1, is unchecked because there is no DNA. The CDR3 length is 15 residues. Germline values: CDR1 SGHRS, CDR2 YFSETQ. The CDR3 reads CASSLGVRGNQPQHF.

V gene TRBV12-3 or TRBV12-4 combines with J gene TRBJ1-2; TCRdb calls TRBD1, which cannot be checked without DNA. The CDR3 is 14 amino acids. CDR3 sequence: CASSPRGGVYGYTF.

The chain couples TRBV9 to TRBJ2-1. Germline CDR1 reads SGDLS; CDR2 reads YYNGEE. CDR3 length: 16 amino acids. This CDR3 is CASSVVGLGSYNEQYF.

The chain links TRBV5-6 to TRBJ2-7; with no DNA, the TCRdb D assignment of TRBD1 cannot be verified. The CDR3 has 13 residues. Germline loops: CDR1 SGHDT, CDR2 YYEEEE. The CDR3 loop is CASSFSRGGEQYF.

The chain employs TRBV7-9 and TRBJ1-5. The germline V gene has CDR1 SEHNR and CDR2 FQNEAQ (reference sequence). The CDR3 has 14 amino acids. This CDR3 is CASRPDGDYQPQHF.

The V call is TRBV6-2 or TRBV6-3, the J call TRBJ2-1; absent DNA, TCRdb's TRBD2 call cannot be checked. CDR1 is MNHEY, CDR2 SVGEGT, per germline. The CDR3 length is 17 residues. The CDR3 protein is CASSYEGGRPPYNEQFF.

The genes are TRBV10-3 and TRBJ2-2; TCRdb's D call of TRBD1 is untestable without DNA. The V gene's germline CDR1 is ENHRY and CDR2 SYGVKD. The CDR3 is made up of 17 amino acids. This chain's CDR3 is CAISESGGLGDTGELFF.

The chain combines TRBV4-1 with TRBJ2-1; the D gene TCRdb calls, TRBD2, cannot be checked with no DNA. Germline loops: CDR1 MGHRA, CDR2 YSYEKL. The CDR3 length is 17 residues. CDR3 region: CASSQEPPGLAYNEQFF.

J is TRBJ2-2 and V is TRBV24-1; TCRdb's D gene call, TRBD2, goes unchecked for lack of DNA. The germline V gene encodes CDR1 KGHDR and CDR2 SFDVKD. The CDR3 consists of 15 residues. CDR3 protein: CATTAGRYNTGELFF.

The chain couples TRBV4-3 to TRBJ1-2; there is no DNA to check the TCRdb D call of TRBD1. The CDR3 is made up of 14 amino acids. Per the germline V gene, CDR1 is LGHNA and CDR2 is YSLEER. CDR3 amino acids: CASSVRDRDYGYTF.